These 27 T cell receptor beta chains share one sample of origin, sequenced in a study of T-cell memory formation after mild COVID-19. MiXCR, applied by TCRdb to the 5' RACE reads, yields one record per CDR3 protein. The table has tens of thousands of distinct CDR3 sequences, about 15% seen once. What was sequenced was PBMCs or a T cell subset sorted from them (not recorded which). Source of these receptors: a man aged 18 to 35 who had mild COVID-19 (a few samples of this study predate the infection). Cell type and time point are not known.

V and J are TRBV29-1 and TRBJ2-4; a weak D match, TRBD2 (5 bases). Looked up from germline, CDR1 is SQVTM and CDR2 is ANQGSEA. The CDR3 is 14 amino acids. Trimming left V 4 bases short and J 0 bases short, with 10 bases between. CDR3 in amino acids: CSVGLGVAKNIQYF. The CDR3 nucleotides read TGCAGCGTTGGTCTGGGAGTAGCCAAAAACATTCAGTACTTC.

This chain links TRBV7-9 with TRBJ1-6, with a possible D match to TRBD1 (5 bases). Germline V lookup: CDR1 SEHNR, CDR2 FQNEAQ (reference sequence). The CDR3 spans 14 residues. V lost 4 bases, J lost 9 bases, and 13 bases lay in between. This chain's CDR3 is CASSSTDSSSPLHF. The CDR3 DNA follows: TGTGCCAGCAGCTCCACAGACAGCAGTTCACCCCTCCACTTT.

This sequence joins TRBV5-1 and TRBJ2-7; D may match TRBD1 or TRBD2 (6 bases each). V was shortened by 1 base and J by 3 bases, with 11 bases between the two germline ends. This CDR3 is built from 14 residues. CDR1 SGHRS and CDR2 YFSETQ come from the germline V gene. The CDR3 is CASSLSRGLYEQYF. As DNA, the CDR3 is TGCGCCAGCAGCTTGAGTCGGGGGCTCTACGAGCAGTACTTC.

This clonotype was seen a handful of times. The rearrangement uses TRBV6-2 or TRBV6-3 and TRBJ2-1, with D possibly called TRBD1 or TRBD2 (6 bases each). The V gene's germline CDR1 is MNHEY and CDR2 SVGEGT. CDR3 length: 12 residues. The germline V and J ends were trimmed by 4 bases and 7 bases, with 8 bases remaining between them. CDR3 sequence: CASSWGANEQFF. DNA for the CDR3: TGTGCCAGCAGTTGGGGGGCAAATGAGCAGTTCTTC.

In this sample, this clonotype turned up once. This chain joins TRBV6-5 and TRBJ2-5; D unresolved. From germline, CDR1 is MNHEY and CDR2 SVGAGI. Trimming removed 0 bases from V and 5 bases from J, with 10 bases in between. The CDR3 runs 14 residues. For the CDR3, the DNA is TGTGCCAGCAGTTACTCGAATCTAATGGAGACCCAGTACTTC. Its protein product is CASSYSNLMETQYF.

At least ten counts were recorded for this clonotype. The chain couples TRBV5-4 to TRBJ2-2; 10 bases line up with TRBD2. Trimming at V came to 3 bases and at J to 4 bases, leaving 3 bases not matched to a gene. Germline values: CDR1 SGHNT, CDR2 YYREEE (reference sequence). The CDR3 covers 15 residues. The CDR3 DNA sequence: TGTGCCAGCAGCTCGAGCGGGGGGGCCACCGGGGAGCTGTTTTTT. Protein product: CASSSSGGATGELFF.

This clonotype was observed a few times. The V call is TRBV30, the J call TRBJ1-5; D gene unclear. Trimming left V 0 bases short and J 1 base short, with 4 bases between. Germline CDR1 GTSNPN, CDR2 SVGIG (reference sequence). The CDR3 loop spans 13 amino acids. This CDR3 reads CAWSVASNQPQHF. Written as DNA, the CDR3 is TGTGCCTGGAGTGTAGCCAGCAATCAGCCCCAGCATTTT.

This clonotype showed up many times. V gene TRBV29-1 combines with J gene TRBJ2-3; 11 positions agree with TRBD2. V lost 5 bases and J lost 11; bases outside the gene matches: 12. There are 14 residues in the CDR3. Germline CDR1 is SQVTM and CDR2 is ANQGSEA. CDR3 sequence reads: CSVPSGGPRRQQYF. The DNA of the CDR3 is TGCAGCGTTCCTAGCGGGGGGCCCAGAAGGCAGCAGTATTTT.

This clonotype was detected only a few times. J is TRBJ2-1 and V is TRBV12-3 or TRBV12-4; 7 positions match TRBD2. This CDR3 comprises 16 residues. V trimming: 1 base; J trimming: 0 bases; junction bases outside the gene matches: 3. The CDR3 DNA follows: TGTGCCAGCAGTTTAGTGGGCGGGGGCTCCTACAATGAGCAGTTCTTC. Protein: CASSLVGGGSYNEQFF.

Ten or more counts support this clonotype. The chain uses TRBV2 and TRBJ2-1, with D maybe TRBD1 (7 bases). Germline V gives CDR1 SNHLY, CDR2 FYNNEI. With 10 bases removed from V and 3 bases from J, the gap between germline ends came to 16 bases. CDR3 length equals 14 residues. The CDR3 is CANGGTVVYNEQFF. The CDR3 region has the DNA TGTGCCAACGGAGGGACAGTCGTCTACAATGAGCAGTTCTTC.

This clonotype was seen a few times. The genes are TRBV11-2 and TRBJ2-7; TRBD1 matches 7 bases. V lost 5 bases and J lost 0; bases outside the gene matches: 4. Germline-derived CDR1 and CDR2 are SGHAT and FQNNGV. This CDR3 contains 14 residues. In DNA form, the CDR3 reads TGTGCCAGCAGCCTAAGGGACAGCTCCTACGAGCAGTACTTC. Encoded protein: CASSLRDSSYEQYF.

The chain has TRBV6-5 and TRBJ2-5, with D possibly matching TRBD1 (6 bases). CDR3 size: 15 residues. Trimming cost V 2 bases and J 5 bases, with 15 bases left between them. CDR1 and CDR2 from the germline V gene are MNHEY and SVGAGI. CDR3 nucleotide sequence: TGTGCCAGCAGTTACGTTGGGGGCCTTTCGGAGACCCAGTACTTC. It encodes CASSYVGGLSETQYF.

The chain links TRBV5-4 to TRBJ1-1; possible D gene TRBD1, 6 bases. There are 16 residues in the CDR3. Germline-derived CDR1 and CDR2 are SGHNT and YYREEE (reference sequence). V shed 4 bases and J shed 9 bases, with 25 bases lying between them. CDR3 DNA: TGTGCCAGCAGCCCCACCGGCACTGGTCCGGGGGCCCAAGCTTTCTTT. Translated, it gives CASSPTGTGPGAQAFF. The full variable domain, completed using reference TRBV5-4 and TRBJ1-1, is ETGVTQSPTHLIKTRGQQVTLRCSSQSGHNTVSWYQQALGQGPQFIFQYYREEENGRGNFPPRFSGLQFPNYSSELNVNALELDDSALYLCASSPTGTGPGAQAFFGQGTRLTVV.

This sequence joins TRBV29-1 and TRBJ2-2; maybe TRBD2 (6 bases). In germline, CDR1 is SQVTM, CDR2 ANQGSEA. The V end lost 0 bases, the J end lost 4 bases, and 12 bases lay between the germline ends. This CDR3 region has 15 residues. CDR3 DNA sequence: TGCAGCGTTGAAGATAGCGGAGCCCCCACCGGGGAGCTGTTTTTT. Protein product: CSVEDSGAPTGELFF.

This clonotype has a handful of counts. V usage is TRBV4-1 and J usage is TRBJ1-6, with D possibly matching TRBD1 (5 bases). The CDR3 has 14 residues. CDR1 is MGHRA and CDR2 is YSYEKL in the germline V gene. Trimming left V 3 bases short and J 6 bases short, with 9 bases between. CDR3: CASSQPGRNSPLHF. Written as DNA, the CDR3 is TGCGCCAGCAGCCAGCCGGGACGTAATTCACCCCTCCACTTT.

This rearrangement joins TRBV12-3 or TRBV12-4 to TRBJ2-3; 14 bases match TRBD2. The CDR3 has 15 amino acids. V lost 8 bases to trimming and J lost 2 bases; unmatched junction nucleotides: 3. CDR3 sequence (DNA): TGTGCCAGCGGACTAGCGGGGGGATACACAGATACGCAGTATTTT. Translation gives CASGLAGGYTDTQYF.

This clonotype was counted between two and nine times. The chain uses TRBV4-3 and TRBJ2-6; the D is unclear. Per the germline V gene, CDR1 is LGHNA and CDR2 is YSLEER. V was trimmed by 0 bases and J by 0 bases, leaving 9 bases between them. This CDR3 region has 17 residues. CDR3 residues: CASSQENRSSGANVLTF. The CDR3 coding sequence is TGCGCCAGCAGCCAAGAGAATAGGAGCTCTGGGGCCAACGTCCTGACTTTC.

The J gene is TRBJ1-2, the V gene TRBV6-5; 8 positions agree with TRBD1. The J segment lost 8 bases and the V segment lost 8 bases, leaving 16 bases of the junction unmatched. Germline loops: CDR1 MNHEY, CDR2 SVGAGI. The CDR3 is made up of 15 amino acids. In DNA, the CDR3 is TGTGCCAGCGGGACCTCACCACAGGGGGTCGGAGGCTACACCTTC. Translated: CASGTSPQGVGGYTF.

The V call is TRBV5-1, the J call TRBJ1-1, with 8 bases aligning to TRBD1. The germline V gene encodes CDR1 SGHRS and CDR2 YFSETQ. CDR3 length equals 17 residues. J gave up 4 bases and V 2 bases, and 13 bases lay outside the gene matches. The CDR3 sequence: CASSLRQGPYVPTEAFF. CDR3 sequence (DNA): TGCGCCAGCAGCTTACGACAGGGGCCGTACGTCCCCACTGAAGCTTTCTTT.

The rearrangement uses TRBV4-1 and TRBJ1-1; D gene ambiguous. The CDR3 extends over 14 amino acids. The germline V gene encodes CDR1 MGHRA and CDR2 YSYEKL. V was cut by 1 base and J by 5 bases, with 11 bases left in between. The CDR3 loop reads CASSQGITRTEAFF. The CDR3 DNA is TGCGCCAGCAGCCAAGGGATAACAAGGACTGAAGCTTTCTTT.

This chain uses TRBV7-9 with TRBJ2-3; the D is unclear. Per germline, CDR1 SEHNR and CDR2 FQNEAQ (reference sequence). There are 12 residues in the CDR3. The V gene lost 5 bases and the J gene lost 6 bases, with 9 bases spanning the gap. The CDR3: CASSPFVDTQYF. In DNA form, the CDR3 reads TGTGCCAGCAGCCCCTTTGTTGATACGCAGTATTTT.

Worth noting for this clonotype: The CDR3 does not end in the conserved phenylalanine or tryptophan, so this is likely a read error. This sequence joins TRBV11-1 and TRBJ2-7; D is perhaps TRBD1 or TRBD2 (5 bases each). The CDR3 has 14 residues. Per the germline V gene, CDR1 is SGHAT and CDR2 is FQDESV (reference sequence). Trimming shortened V by 5 bases and J by 6 bases, and 17 bases separated the two germline ends. CDR3 sequence (DNA): TGTGCCAGCAGCGCCCAATTGGGGGTCGGCGAGCAGTACTAC. Translated, it gives CASSAQLGVGEQYY.

This clonotype was picked up a small number of times. The chain uses TRBV20-1 and TRBJ2-1; perhaps TRBD2 as D (6 bases). The germline V and J ends were trimmed by 3 bases and 6 bases, with 9 bases remaining between them. CDR1 DFQATT and CDR2 SNEGSKA come from the germline V gene (reference sequence). The CDR3 is made up of 12 amino acids. DNA of the CDR3: TGCAGTGCTAGTCTCGGGGGCAATGAGCAGTTCTTC. It codes for CSASLGGNEQFF.

This chain uses TRBV3-1 with TRBJ2-7; TRBD1 is a possible D gene (6 bases). The CDR3 length is 14 residues. With 1 base removed from V and 4 bases from J, the gap between germline ends came to 11 bases. Germline values: CDR1 LGHDT, CDR2 YNNKEL (reference sequence). CDR3 protein: CASSQGDIWYEQYF. In DNA form, the CDR3 reads TGTGCCAGCAGCCAAGGGGACATATGGTACGAGCAGTACTTC.

V gene TRBV4-2 combines with J gene TRBJ2-7, with TRBD2 matching over 7 bases. The V segment lost 0 bases and the J segment 3 bases; nucleotides outside the gene matches: 5. The CDR3 runs 15 residues. CDR1 and CDR2 (germline): LGHNA, YNFKEQ. In nucleotides, the CDR3 is TGTGCCAGCAGCCAAGAGGGGGGGGGTGTCTACGAGCAGTACTTC. The encoded protein is CASSQEGGGVYEQYF.

This clonotype was seen only a few times. The chain employs TRBV11-2 and TRBJ2-5, with D perhaps TRBD1 or TRBD2 (6 bases each). V was pared by 5 bases and J by 4 bases, with 14 bases between. CDR1 and CDR2 (germline): SGHAT, FQNNGV. This CDR3 contains 14 residues. Here the CDR3 reads CASSPPGAGETQYF. The CDR3 DNA follows: TGTGCCAGCAGCCCCCCGGGGGCGGGAGAGACCCAGTACTTC.

This clonotype was seen once. This chain connects TRBV12-3 or TRBV12-4 to TRBJ2-5, with 7 bases lining up with TRBD2. The CDR3 spans 13 residues. V shed 4 bases, J shed 4 bases, and the junction held 3 bases outside the gene matches. The DNA of the CDR3 is TGTGCCAGCAGTTCGACGGGAGGAGAGACCCAGTACTTC. It is translated as CASSSTGGETQYF.